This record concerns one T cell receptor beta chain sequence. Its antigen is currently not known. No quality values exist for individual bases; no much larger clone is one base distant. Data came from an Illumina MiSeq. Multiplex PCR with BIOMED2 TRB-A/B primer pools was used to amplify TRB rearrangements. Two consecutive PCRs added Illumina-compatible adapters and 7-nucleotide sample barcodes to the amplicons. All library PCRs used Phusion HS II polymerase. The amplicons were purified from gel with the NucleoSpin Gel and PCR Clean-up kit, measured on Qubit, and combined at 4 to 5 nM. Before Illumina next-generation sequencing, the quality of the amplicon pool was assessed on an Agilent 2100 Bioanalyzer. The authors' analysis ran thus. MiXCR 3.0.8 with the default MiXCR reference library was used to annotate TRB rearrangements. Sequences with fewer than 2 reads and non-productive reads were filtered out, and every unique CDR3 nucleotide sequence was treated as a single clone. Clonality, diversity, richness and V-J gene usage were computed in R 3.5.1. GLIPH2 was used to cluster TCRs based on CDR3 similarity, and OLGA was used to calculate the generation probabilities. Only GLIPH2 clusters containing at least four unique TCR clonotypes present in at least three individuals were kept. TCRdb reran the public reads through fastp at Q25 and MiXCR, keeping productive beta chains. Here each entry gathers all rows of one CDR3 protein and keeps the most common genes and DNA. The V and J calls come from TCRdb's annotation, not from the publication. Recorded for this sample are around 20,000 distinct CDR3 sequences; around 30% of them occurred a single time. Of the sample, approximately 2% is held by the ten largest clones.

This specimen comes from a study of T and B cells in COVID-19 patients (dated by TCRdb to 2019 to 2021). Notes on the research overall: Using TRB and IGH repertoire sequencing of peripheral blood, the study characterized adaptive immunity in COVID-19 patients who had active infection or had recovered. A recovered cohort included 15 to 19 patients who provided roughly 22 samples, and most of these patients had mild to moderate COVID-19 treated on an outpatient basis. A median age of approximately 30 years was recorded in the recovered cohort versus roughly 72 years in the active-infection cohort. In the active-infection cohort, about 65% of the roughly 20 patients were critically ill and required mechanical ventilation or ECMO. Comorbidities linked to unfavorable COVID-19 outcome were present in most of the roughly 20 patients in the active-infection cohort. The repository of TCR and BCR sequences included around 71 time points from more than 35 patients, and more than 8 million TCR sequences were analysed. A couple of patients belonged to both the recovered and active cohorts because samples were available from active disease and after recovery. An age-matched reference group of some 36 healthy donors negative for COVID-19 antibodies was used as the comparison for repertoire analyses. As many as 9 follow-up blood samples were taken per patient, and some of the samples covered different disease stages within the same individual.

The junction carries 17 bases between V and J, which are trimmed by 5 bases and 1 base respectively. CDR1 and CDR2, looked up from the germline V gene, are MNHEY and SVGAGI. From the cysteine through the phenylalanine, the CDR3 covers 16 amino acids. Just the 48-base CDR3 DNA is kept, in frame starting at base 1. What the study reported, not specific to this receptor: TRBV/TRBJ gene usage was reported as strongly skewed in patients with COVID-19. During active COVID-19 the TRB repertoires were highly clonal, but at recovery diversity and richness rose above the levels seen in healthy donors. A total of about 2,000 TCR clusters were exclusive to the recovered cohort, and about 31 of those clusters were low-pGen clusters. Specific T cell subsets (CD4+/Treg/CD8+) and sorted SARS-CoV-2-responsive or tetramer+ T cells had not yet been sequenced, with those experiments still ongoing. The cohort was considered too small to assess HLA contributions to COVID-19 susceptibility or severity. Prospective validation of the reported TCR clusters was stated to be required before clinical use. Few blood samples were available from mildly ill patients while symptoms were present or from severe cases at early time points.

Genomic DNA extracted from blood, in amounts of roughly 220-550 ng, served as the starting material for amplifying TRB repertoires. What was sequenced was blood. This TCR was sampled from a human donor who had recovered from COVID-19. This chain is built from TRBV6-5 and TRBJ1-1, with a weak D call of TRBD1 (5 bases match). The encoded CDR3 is CASSRRDGARNTEAFF. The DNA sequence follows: TGTGCCAGCAGTCGCCGGGACGGGGCTCGGAACACTGAAGCTTTCTTT.